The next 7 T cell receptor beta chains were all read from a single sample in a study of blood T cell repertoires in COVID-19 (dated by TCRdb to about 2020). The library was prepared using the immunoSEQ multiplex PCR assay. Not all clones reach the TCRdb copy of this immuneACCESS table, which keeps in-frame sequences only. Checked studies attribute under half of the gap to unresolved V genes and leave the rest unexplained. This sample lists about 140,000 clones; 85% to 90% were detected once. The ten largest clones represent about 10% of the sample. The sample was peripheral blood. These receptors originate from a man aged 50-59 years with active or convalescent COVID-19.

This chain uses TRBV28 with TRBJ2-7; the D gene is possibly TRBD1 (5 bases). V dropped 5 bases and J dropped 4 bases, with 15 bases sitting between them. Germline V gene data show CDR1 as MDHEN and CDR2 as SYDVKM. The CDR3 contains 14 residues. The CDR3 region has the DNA TGTGCCAGCAGTCGACAGCAAGTCCCTTACGAGCAGTACTTC. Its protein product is CASSRQQVPYEQYF.

The CDR3 region is CASRETGNSPLHF. Written as DNA, the CDR3 is TGTGCCAGCAGAGAGACAGGGAATTCACCCCTCCACTTT. The V gene is TRBV6-5, the J gene TRBJ1-6; 7 bases line up with TRBD1. Germline trimming cut 6 bases from V and 7 bases from J; bases unmatched to any gene: 3. The germline V gene encodes CDR1 MNHEY and CDR2 SVGAGI. The CDR3 contains 13 residues.

DNA for the CDR3: TGTGCCAGCCGGGGGGGGAGTAACACTGAAGCTTTCTTT. It codes for CASRGGSNTEAFF. The chain couples TRBV12-3 or TRBV12-4 to TRBJ1-1, with a possible D match to TRBD1 (5 bases). Trimming shortened V by 8 bases and J by 2 bases, and 12 bases separated the two germline ends. This CDR3 region has 13 residues.

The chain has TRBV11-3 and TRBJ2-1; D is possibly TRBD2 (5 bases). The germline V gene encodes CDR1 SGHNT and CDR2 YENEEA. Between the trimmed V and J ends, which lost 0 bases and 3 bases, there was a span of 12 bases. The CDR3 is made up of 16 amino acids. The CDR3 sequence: CASSLDGRSHYNEQFF. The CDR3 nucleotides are TGTGCCAGCAGCTTAGATGGGAGATCCCACTACAATGAGCAGTTCTTC.

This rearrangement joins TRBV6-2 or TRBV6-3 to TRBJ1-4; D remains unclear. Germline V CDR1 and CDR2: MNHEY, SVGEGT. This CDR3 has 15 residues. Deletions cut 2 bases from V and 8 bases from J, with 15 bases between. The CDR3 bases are TGTGCCAGCAGTTACGCCGACCATCCCGGGGAAAAACTGTTTTTT. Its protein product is CASSYADHPGEKLFF.

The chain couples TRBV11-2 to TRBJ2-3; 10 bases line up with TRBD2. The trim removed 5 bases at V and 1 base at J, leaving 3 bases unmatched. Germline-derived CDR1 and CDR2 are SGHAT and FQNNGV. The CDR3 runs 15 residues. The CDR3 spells CASSPGTSGTDTQYF. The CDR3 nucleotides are TGTGCCAGCAGCCCCGGGACTAGCGGCACAGATACGCAGTATTTT.

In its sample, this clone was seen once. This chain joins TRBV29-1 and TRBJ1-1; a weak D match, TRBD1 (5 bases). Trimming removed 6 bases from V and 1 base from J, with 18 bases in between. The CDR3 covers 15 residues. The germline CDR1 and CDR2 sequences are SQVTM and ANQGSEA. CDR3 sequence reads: CSVQGVGGQNTEAFF. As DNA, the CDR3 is TGCAGCGTCCAAGGGGTAGGCGGACAGAACACTGAAGCTTTCTTT.